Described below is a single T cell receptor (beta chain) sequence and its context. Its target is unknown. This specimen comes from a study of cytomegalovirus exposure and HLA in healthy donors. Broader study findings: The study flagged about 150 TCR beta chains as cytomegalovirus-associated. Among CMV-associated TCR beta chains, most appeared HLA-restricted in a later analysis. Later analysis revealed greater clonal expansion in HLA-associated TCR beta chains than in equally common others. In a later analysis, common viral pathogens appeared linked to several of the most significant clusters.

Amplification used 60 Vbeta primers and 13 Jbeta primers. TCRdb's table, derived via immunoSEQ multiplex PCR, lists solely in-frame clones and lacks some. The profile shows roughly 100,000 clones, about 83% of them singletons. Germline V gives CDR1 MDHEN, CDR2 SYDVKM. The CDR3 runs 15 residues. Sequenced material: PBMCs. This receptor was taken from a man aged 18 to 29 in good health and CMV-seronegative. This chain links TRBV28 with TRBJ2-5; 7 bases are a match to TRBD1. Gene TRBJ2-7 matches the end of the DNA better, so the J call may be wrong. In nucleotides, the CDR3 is TGTGCCAGCAGCATATCCGGGACAGCCTACTACGAGCAGTACTTC. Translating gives CASSISGTAYYEQYF.